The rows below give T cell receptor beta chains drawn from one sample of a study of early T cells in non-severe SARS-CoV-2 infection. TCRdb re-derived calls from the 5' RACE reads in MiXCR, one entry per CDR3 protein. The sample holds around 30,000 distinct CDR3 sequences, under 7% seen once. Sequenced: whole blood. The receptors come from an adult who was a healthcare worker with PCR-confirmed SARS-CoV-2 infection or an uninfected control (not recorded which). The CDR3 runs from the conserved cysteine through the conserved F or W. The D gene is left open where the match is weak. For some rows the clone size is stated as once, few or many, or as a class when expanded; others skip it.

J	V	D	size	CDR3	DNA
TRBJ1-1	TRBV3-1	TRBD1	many	CASSPSQGAKAEAFF	TGTGCCAGCAGCCCCTCACAGGGGGCGAAGGCTGAAGCTTTCTTT
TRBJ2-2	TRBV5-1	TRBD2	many	CASSVGTSGIGELFF	TGCGCCAGCAGCGTTGGGACTAGCGGGATCGGGGAGCTGTTTTTT
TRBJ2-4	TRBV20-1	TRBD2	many	CSASSSGSGAKNIQYF	TGCAGTGCTAGTTCTAGCGGGAGTGGAGCCAAAAACATTCAGTACTTC
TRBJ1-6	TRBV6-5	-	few	CASSYDARTSNSPLHF	TGTGCCAGCTCCTACGATGCCAGGACGTCCAATTCACCCCTCCACTTT
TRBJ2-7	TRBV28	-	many	CASSSPGASIYEQYF	TGTGCCAGCAGTTCGCCTGGGGCTAGTATCTACGAGCAGTACTTC
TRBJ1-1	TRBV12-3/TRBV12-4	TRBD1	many	CASSLDRGDTEAFF	TGTGCCAGCAGTTTAGACAGGGGGGACACTGAAGCTTTCTTT
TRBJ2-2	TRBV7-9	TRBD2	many	CASRRLAAYTGELFF	TGTGCCAGCAGACGACTAGCGGCCTACACCGGGGAGCTGTTTTTT
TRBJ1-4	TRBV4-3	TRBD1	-	CVSSQDPGQGFIPTNEKLFF	TGCGTCAGCAGCCAAGACCCGGGACAGGGGTTCATCCCAACTAATGAAAAACTGTTTTTT
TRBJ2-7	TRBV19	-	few	CASSILNGPYEQYF	TGTGCCAGTAGTATTTTAAACGGTCCCTACGAGCAGTACTTC
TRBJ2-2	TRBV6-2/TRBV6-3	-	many	CASSYPEDGNTGELFF	TGTGCCAGCAGTTATCCCGAGGACGGGAACACCGGGGAGCTGTTTTTT
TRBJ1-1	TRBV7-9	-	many	CASSLPTRSAGVTEAFF	TGTGCCAGCAGCCTCCCAACCCGCTCCGCAGGGGTCACTGAAGCTTTCTTT
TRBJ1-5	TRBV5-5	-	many	CASSSEVLSNQPQHF	TGTGCCAGCAGCTCCGAGGTCCTGAGCAATCAGCCCCAGCATTTT
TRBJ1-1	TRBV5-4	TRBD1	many	CASSLPGGNTEAFF	TGTGCCAGCAGCTTGCCAGGGGGAAACACTGAAGCTTTCTTT
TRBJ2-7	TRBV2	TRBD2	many	CASLTEREGSYEQYF	TGTGCCAGTCTGACCGAGCGGGAGGGATCCTACGAGCAGTACTTC
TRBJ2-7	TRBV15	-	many	CATSMGDGKTREQYF	TGTGCCACCAGCATGGGGGACGGCAAAACGAGGGAGCAGTACTTC
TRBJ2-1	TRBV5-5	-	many	CASSLAIGRSSSNNEQFF	TGTGCCAGCAGCTTGGCTATAGGACGCTCTAGCTCCAACAATGAGCAGTTCTTC
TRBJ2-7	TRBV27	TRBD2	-	CASGRSLAGKRTYEQYF	TGTGCCAGCGGCAGGAGCTTAGCGGGGAAACGTACCTACGAGCAGTACTTC
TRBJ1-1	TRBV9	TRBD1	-	CASSLGTGGAGTEAFF	TGTGCCAGCAGCCTCGGGACAGGGGGCGCGGGCACTGAAGCTTTCTTT
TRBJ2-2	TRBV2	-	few	CASSENGDLGELFF	TGTGCCAGCAGTGAAAATGGGGACCTCGGGGAGCTGTTTTTT
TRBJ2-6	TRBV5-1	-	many	CASSLVGTPGANVLTF	TGCGCCAGCAGCTTGGTGGGGACCCCTGGGGCCAACGTCCTGACTTTC
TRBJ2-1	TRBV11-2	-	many	CASSLRRQVIEQFF	TGTGCCAGCAGCTTACGCCGACAAGTGATTGAGCAGTTCTTC
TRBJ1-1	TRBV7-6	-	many	CASSQQQNTEAFF	TGTGCCAGCAGCCAACAGCAAAACACTGAAGCTTTCTTT
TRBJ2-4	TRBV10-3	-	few	CAISDSRPLAKNIQYF	TGTGCCATCAGTGACTCCAGACCATTAGCCAAAAACATTCAGTACTTC
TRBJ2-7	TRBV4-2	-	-	CASSQSGTPPVYEQYF	TGTGCCAGCAGCCAATCAGGGACACCCCCGGTCTACGAGCAGTACTTC
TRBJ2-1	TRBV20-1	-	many	CSARAYGNEQFF	TGCAGTGCTCGGGCCTACGGGAATGAGCAGTTCTTC
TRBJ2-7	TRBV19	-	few	CASSGTGVREQYF	TGTGCCTCTTCCGGGACTGGGGTGAGGGAGCAGTACTTC
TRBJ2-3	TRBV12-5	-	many	CASGLSSGVATQYF	TGTGCTAGTGGTTTGTCATCTGGAGTGGCTACGCAGTATTTT
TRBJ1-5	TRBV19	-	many	CASSTRDTYQPQHF	TGTGCCAGTAGTACCCGGGACACTTATCAGCCCCAGCATTTT
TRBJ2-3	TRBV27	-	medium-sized	CASSLRWDRTDTQYF	TGTGCCAGCAGTTTGAGGTGGGACCGCACAGATACGCAGTATTTT
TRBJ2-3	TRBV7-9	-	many	CASSLDGGTDTQYF	TGTGCCAGCAGCTTGGACGGTGGTACAGATACGCAGTATTTT
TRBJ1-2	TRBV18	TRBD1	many	CASSPPGQGPQGYTF	TGTGCCAGCTCACCTCCGGGACAGGGCCCCCAAGGCTACACCTTC
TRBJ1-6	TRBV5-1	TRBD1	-	CASSLVPGQGSNSPLHF	TGCGCCAGCAGCCTCGTCCCGGGACAGGGATCGAATTCACCCCTCCACTTT
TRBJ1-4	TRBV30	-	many	CAGDTFDPSTRQLWWVF	TGTGCCGGAGACACGTTTGATCCCTCAACCCGTCAGCTGTGGTGGGTTTTT